This T cell receptor beta chain was recovered during a study of blood T cell repertoires in COVID-19. On the study more broadly: Acute-phase and convalescent COVID-19 samples originated in the United States, Italy and Spain.

Recruits, aged about 18 to 100 years, lived in 24 US areas. Membership in each cohort depended on participant-reported clinical history. Before being deemed recovered, Cohort 3 donors had two negative PCRs, clearance, or symptom resolution. Libraries were prepared by immunoSEQ multiplex PCR; TCRdb keeps only in-frame clonotypes and omits some of them. The sample has 200,000 to 250,000 clones, around nine tenths seen once. This CDR3 has 16 residues. Germline V gene lookup returns CDR1 MDHEN and CDR2 SYDVKM. V was cut by 4 bases and J by 0 bases, with 15 bases left in between. This clonotype originated in a man aged 30 to 39 who had recovered from COVID-19. What was sequenced was PBMCs or T cells enriched from blood (not recorded which). The J gene is TRBJ1-1, the V gene TRBV28; D gene unclear. This chain's CDR3 is CASSYQWGELNTEAFF. In DNA form, the CDR3 reads TGTGCCAGCAGTTATCAGTGGGGAGAACTGAACACTGAAGCTTTCTTT. The whole variable domain, filled in from reference TRBV28 and TRBJ1-1, reads DVKVTQSSRYLVKRTGEKVFLECVQDMDHENMFWYRQDPGLGLRLIYFSYDVKMKEKGDIPEGYSVSREKKERFSLILESASTNQTSMYLCASSYQWGELNTEAFFGQGTRLTVV.